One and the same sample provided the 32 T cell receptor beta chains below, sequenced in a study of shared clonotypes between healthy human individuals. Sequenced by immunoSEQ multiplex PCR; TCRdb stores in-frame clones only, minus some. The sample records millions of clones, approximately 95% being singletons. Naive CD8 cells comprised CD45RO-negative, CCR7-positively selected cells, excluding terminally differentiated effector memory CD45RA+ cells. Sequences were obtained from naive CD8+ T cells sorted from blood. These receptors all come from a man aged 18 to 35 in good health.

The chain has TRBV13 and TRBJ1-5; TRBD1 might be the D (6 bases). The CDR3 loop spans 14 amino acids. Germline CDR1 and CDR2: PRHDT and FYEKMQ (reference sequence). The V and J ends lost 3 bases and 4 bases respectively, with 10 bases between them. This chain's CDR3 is CASSFQGRNQPQHF. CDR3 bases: TGTGCCAGCAGCTTCCAGGGGCGGAATCAGCCCCAGCATTTT. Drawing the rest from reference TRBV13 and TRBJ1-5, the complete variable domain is AAGVIQSPRHLIKEKRETATLKCYPIPRHDTVYWYQQGPGQDPQFLISFYEKMQSDKGSIPDRFSAQQFSDYHSELNMSSLELGDSALYFCASSFQGRNQPQHFGDGTRLSIL.

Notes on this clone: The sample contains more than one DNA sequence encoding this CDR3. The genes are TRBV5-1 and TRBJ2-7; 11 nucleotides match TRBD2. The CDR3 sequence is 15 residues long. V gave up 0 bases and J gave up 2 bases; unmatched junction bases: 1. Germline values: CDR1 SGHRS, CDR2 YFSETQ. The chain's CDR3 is CASSLGLAGPYEQYF. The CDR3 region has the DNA TGCGCCAGCAGCTTGGGACTAGCGGGACCCTACGAGCAGTACTTC. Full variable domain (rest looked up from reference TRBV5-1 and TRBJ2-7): KAGVTQTPRYLIKTRGQQVTLSCSPISGHRSVSWYQQTPGQGLQFLFEYFSETQRNKGNFPGRFSGRQFSNSRSEMNVSTLELGDSALYLCASSLGLAGPYEQYFGPGTRLTVT.

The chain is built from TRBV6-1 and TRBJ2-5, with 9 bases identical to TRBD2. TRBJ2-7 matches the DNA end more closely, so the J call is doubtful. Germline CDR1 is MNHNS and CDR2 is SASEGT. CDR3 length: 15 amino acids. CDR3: CASSEGVAGVYEQYF. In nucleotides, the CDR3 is TGTGCCAGCAGTGAAGGGGTAGCGGGAGTCTACGAGCAGTACTTC.

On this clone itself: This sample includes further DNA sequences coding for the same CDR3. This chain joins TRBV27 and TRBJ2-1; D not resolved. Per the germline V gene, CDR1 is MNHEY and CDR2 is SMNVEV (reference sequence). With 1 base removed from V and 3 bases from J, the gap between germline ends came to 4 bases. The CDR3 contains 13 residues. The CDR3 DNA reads TGTGCCAGCAGTTTATACAGCTACAATGAGCAGTTCTTC. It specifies CASSLYSYNEQFF.

The CDR3 coding sequence is TGCGCCAGCAGCCAAGATAGAACAGGGGGTCACGAAAAACTGTTTTTT. Encoded protein: CASSQDRTGGHEKLFF. The chain recombines TRBV4-1 with TRBJ1-4, with TRBD1 identical over 8 bases. The V gene's germline CDR1 is MGHRA and CDR2 YSYEKL. The CDR3 loop spans 16 amino acids. J was trimmed by 8 bases and V by 0 bases; bases with no gene match: 8.

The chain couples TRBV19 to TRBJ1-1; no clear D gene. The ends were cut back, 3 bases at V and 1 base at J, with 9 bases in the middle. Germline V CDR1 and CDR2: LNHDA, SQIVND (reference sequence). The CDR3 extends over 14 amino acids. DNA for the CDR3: TGTGCCAGTAGTATTTGGGCAGAGAACACTGAAGCTTTCTTT. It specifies CASSIWAENTEAFF.

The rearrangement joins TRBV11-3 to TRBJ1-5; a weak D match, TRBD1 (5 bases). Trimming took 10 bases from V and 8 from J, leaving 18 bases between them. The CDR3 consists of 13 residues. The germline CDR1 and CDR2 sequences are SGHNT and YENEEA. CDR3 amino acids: CATGTYGSEPQHF. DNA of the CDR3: TGTGCCACCGGGACCTATGGGTCGGAGCCCCAGCATTTT.

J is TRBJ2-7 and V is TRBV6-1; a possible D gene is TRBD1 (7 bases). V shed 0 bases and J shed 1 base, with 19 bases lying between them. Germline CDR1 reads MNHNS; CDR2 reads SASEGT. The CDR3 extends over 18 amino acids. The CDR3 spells CASSEAQGGIMLSYEQYF. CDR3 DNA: TGTGCCAGCAGTGAAGCGCAGGGGGGTATTATGCTATCCTACGAGCAGTACTTC.

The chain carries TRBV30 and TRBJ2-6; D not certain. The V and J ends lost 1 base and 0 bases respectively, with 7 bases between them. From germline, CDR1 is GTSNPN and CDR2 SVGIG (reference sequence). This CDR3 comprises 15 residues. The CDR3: CAWSDGRSGANVLTF. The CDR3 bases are TGTGCCTGGAGTGACGGCCGCTCTGGGGCCAACGTCCTGACTTTC.

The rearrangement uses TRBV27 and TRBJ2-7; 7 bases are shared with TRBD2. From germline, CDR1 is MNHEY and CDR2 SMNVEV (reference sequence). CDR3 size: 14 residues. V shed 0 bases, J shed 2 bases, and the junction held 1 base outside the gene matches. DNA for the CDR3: TGTGCCAGCAGTTTATCGGGACTAACCTACGAGCAGTACTTC. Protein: CASSLSGLTYEQYF.

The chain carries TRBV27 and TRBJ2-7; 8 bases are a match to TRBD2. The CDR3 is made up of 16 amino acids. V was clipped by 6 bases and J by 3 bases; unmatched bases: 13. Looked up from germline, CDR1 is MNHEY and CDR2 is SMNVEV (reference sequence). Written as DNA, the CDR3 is TGTGCCAGCAGCCTTACAGCGGGAGCCACAAGCTACGAGCAGTACTTC. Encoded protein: CASSLTAGATSYEQYF.

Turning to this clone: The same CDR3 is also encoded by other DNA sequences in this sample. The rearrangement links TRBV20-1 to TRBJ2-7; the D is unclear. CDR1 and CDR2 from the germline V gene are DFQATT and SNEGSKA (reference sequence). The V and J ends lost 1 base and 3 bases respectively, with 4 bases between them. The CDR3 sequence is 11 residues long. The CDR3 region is CSARAVYEQYF. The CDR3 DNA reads TGCAGTGCTAGAGCAGTCTACGAGCAGTACTTC.

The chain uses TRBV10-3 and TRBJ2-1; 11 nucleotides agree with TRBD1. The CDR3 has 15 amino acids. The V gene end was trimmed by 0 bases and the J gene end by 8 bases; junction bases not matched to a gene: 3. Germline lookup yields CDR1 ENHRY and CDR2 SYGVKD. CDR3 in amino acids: CAISESGQGADEQFF. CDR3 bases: TGTGCCATCAGTGAGTCCGGACAGGGGGCAGATGAGCAGTTCTTC.

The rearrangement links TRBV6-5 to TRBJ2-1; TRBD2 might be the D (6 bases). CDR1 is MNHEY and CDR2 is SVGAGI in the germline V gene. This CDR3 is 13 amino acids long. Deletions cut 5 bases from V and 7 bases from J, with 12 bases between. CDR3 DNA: TGTGCCAGCAGTGGACTATTGGAAAATGAGCAGTTCTTC. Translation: CASSGLLENEQFF.

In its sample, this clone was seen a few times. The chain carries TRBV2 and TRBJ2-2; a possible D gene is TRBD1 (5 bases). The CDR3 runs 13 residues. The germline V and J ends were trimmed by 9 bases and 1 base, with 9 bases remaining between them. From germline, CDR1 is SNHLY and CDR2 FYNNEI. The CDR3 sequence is CARDTENTGELFF. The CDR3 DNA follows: TGTGCCAGGGACACAGAGAACACCGGGGAGCTGTTTTTT.

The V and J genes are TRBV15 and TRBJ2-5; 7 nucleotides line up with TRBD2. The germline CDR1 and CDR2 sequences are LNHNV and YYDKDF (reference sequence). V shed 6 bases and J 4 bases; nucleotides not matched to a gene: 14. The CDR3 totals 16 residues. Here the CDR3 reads CATSKGTASGRETQYF. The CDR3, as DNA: TGTGCCACCAGTAAAGGCACGGCTAGCGGACGAGAGACCCAGTACTTC.

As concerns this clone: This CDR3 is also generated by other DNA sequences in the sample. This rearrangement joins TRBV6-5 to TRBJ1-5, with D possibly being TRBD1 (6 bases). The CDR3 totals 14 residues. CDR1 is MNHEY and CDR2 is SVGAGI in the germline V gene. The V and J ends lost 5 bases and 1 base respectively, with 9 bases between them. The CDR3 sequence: CASSLGGSNQPQHF. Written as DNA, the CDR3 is TGTGCCAGCAGTCTAGGGGGGAGCAATCAGCCCCAGCATTTT.

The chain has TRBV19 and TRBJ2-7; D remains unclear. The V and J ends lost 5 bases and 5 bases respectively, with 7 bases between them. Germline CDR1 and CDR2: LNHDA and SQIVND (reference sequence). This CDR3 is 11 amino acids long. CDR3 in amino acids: CASSYGNEQYF. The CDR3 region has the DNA TGTGCCAGTAGTTACGGAAACGAGCAGTACTTC.

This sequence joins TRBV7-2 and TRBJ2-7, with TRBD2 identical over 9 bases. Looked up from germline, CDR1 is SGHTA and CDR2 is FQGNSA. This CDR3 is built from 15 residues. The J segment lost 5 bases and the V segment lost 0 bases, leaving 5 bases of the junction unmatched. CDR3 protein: CASSLALAGQDEQYF. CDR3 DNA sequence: TGTGCCAGCAGCTTAGCACTAGCGGGTCAGGACGAGCAGTACTTC.

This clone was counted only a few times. CDR3 residues: CASSDTSYEQYF. In DNA, the CDR3 is TGTGCCAGCAGCGATACAAGCTACGAGCAGTACTTC. J is TRBJ2-7 and V is TRBV7-2; D not resolved. The V end was cut by 5 bases, the J end by 3 bases, with 8 bases between. The germline V gene encodes CDR1 SGHTA and CDR2 FQGNSA. The CDR3 totals 12 residues.

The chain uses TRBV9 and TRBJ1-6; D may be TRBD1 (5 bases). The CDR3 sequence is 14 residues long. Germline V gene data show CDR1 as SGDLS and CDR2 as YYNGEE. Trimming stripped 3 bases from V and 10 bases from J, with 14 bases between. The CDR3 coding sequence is TGTGCCAGCAGCGCCCGAGACAGTGGATCACCCCTCCACTTT. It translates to CASSARDSGSPLHF.

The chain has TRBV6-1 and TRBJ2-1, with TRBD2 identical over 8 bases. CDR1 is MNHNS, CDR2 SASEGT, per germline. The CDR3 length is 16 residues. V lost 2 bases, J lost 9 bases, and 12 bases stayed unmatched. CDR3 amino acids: CASSERTGGPGGEQFF. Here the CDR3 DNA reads TGTGCCAGCAGTGAAAGGACGGGAGGGCCAGGAGGTGAGCAGTTCTTC.

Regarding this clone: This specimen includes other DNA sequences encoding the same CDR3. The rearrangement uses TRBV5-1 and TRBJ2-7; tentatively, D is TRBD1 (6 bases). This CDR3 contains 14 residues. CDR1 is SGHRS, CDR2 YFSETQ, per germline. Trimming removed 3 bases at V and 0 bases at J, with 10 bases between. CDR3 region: CASSSTGSSYEQYF. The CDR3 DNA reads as TGCGCCAGCAGCTCAACAGGGAGCTCCTACGAGCAGTACTTC.

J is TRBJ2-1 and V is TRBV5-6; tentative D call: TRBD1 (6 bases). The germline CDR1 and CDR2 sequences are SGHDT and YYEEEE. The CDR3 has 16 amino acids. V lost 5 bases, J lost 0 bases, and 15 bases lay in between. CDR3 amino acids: CASRKTGPYSYNEQFF. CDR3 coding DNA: TGTGCCAGCAGAAAGACAGGCCCTTACTCCTACAATGAGCAGTTCTTC.

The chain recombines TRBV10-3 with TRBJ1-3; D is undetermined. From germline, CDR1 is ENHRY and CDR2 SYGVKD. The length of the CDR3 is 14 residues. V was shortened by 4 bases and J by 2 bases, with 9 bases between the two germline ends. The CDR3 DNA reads TGTGCCATCAGTGTGGGCACTACTGGAAACACCATATATTTT. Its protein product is CAISVGTTGNTIYF.

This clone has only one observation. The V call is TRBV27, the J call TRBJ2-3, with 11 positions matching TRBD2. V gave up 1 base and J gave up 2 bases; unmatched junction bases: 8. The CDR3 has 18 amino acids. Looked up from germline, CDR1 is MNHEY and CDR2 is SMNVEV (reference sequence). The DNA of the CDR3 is TGTGCCAGCAGTTTATTTTGGGCTAGCGGGGGGTCCACAGATACGCAGTATTTT. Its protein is CASSLFWASGGSTDTQYF.

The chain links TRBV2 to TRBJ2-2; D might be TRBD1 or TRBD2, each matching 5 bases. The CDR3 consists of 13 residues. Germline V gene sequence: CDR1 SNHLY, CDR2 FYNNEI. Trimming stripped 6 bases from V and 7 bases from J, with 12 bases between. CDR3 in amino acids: CASSRDAGGELFF. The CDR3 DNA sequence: TGTGCCAGCAGCCGGGACGCGGGCGGGGAGCTGTTTTTT.

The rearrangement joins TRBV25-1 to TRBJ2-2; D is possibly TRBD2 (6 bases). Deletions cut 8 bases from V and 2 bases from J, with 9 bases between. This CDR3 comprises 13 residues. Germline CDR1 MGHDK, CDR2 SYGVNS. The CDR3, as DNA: TGTGCCAGCGAGCGGGTCAACACCGGGGAGCTGTTTTTT. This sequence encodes CASERVNTGELFF.

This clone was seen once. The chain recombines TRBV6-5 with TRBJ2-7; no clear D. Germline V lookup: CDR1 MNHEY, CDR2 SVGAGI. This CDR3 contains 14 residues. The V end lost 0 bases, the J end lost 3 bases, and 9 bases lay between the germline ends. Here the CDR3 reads CASSYSDLGYEQYF. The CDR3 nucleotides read TGTGCCAGCAGTTACTCTGACTTAGGCTACGAGCAGTACTTC.

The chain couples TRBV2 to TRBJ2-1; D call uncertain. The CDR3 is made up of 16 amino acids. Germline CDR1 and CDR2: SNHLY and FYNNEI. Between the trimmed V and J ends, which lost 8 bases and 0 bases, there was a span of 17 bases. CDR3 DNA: TGTGCCAGCCACCGTGACCTAGTGAGCTCCTACAATGAGCAGTTCTTC. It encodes CASHRDLVSSYNEQFF.

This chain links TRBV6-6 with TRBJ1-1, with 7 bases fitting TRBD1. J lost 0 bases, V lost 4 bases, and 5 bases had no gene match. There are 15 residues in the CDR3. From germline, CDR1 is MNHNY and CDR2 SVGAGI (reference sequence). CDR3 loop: CASSLRGTVNTEAFF. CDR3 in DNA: TGTGCCAGCAGTTTAAGGGGGACAGTGAACACTGAAGCTTTCTTT.

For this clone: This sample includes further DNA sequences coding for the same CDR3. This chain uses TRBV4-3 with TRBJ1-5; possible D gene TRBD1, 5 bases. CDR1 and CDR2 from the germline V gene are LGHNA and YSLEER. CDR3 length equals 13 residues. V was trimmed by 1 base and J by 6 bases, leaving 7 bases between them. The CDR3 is CASSQGQGQPQHF. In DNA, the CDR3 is TGCGCCAGCAGCCAAGGGCAGGGTCAGCCCCAGCATTTT.